The rows below give T cell receptor beta chains drawn from one sample of a study of CD8 T cells in ankylosing spondylitis. TCRdb fed the 5' RACE reads into MiXCR, producing one record per CDR3 protein. The data hold about 460,000 distinct CDR3 sequences, with approximately 5% observed a single time. Sequencing input: blood, either unsorted or a sorted T cell fraction (not recorded which). The receptors derive from a male donor with ankylosing spondylitis. Each CDR3 is given with its conserved first and last residue. The D gene is left open where the match is weak. A clone size is listed for some rows: how often the clone was seen (once, few, many), or a class if it is expanded.

CDR3 | DNA | V | size | J | D | length
CSAPRVRETQYF | TGCAGTGCCCCGAGGGTAAGGGAGACCCAGTACTTC | TRBV20-1 | few | TRBJ2-5 | NA | 12
CASSLFPTSGTRPGETQYF | TGCGCCAGCAGCTTGTTCCCCACTAGCGGGACCCGCCCTGGAGAGACCCAGTACTTC | TRBV5-1 | many | TRBJ2-5 | TRBD2 | 19
CAISEPGQGTDTQYF | TGTGCCATCAGTGAGCCGGGACAGGGCACAGATACGCAGTATTTT | TRBV10-3 | many | TRBJ2-3 | TRBD1 | 15
CASSPDPGSSSGELFF | TGTGCCAGCAGCCCCGACCCCGGGTCTTCGTCCGGGGAGCTGTTTTTT | TRBV4-2 | many | TRBJ2-2 | NA | 16
CASSYLGRGYEQYF | TGTGCCAGCAGTTACTTGGGGCGTGGGTACGAGCAGTACTTC | TRBV6-2/TRBV6-3 | many | TRBJ2-7 | NA | 14
CASSTWTEFYGYTF | TGTGCCAGCAGCACCTGGACAGAATTCTATGGCTACACCTTC | TRBV7-9 | many | TRBJ1-2 | NA | 14
CASSPTGTGGYNEQFF | TGTGCCAGCTCACCGACCGGGACAGGGGGTTACAATGAGCAGTTCTTC | TRBV18 | few | TRBJ2-1 | TRBD1 | 16
CASSQVRDTNYGYTF | TGCGCCAGCAGCCAAGTCCGGGACACTAACTATGGCTACACCTTC | TRBV4-3 | many | TRBJ1-2 | NA | 15
CSVEDLRTGSTDTQYF | TGCAGCGTTGAAGACCTAAGGACAGGGAGCACAGATACGCAGTATTTT | TRBV29-1 | many | TRBJ2-3 | TRBD1 | 16
CASRTPSGSLFF | TGTGCCAGCAGGACCCCTAGCGGGAGTCTGTTCTTC | TRBV7-9 | few | TRBJ2-1 | TRBD2 | 12
CASSLATGQGNYEQYF | TGTGCCAGCAGCTTAGCGACGGGACAGGGTAACTACGAGCAGTACTTC | TRBV7-6 | many | TRBJ2-7 | TRBD1 | 16
CATSDSTGNEQYF | TGTGCCACCAGTGATTCCACAGGGAACGAGCAGTACTTC | TRBV24-1 | NA | TRBJ2-7 | NA | 13
CASSRPGQGLTGELFF | TGTGCCAGCAGCCGCCCGGGACAGGGGTTAACCGGGGAGCTGTTTTTT | TRBV7-3 | NA | TRBJ2-2 | TRBD1 | 16
CASSPKGSTDTQYF | TGTGCCTCTTCTCCGAAGGGCTCCACAGATACGCAGTATTTT | TRBV6-1 | many | TRBJ2-3 | NA | 14
CASSTWDSYQETQYF | TGTGCCAGCAGCACCTGGGACAGCTACCAAGAGACCCAGTACTTC | TRBV4-2 | many | TRBJ2-5 | TRBD1 | 15
CASSQGRADTEAFF | TGCGCCAGCAGCCAAGGTCGAGCAGACACTGAAGCTTTCTTT | TRBV4-3 | many | TRBJ1-1 | NA | 14
CASSHGSLGELFF | TGTGCCAGCAGTCACGGTTCCCTCGGGGAGCTGTTTTTT | TRBV6-6 | many | TRBJ2-2 | NA | 13
CASSLDRLGTDTQYF | TGCGCCAGCAGCTTGGACAGGCTCGGCACAGATACGCAGTATTTT | TRBV5-1 | many | TRBJ2-3 | NA | 15
CASSKSGGLSYEQYF | TGTGCCAGCAGCAAATCAGGGGGCCTCTCCTACGAGCAGTACTTC | TRBV7-8 | many | TRBJ2-7 | TRBD1 | 15
CASSYSWGRHSNQPQHF | TGTGCCAGCAGTTACAGTTGGGGACGGCATAGCAATCAGCCCCAGCATTTT | TRBV6-2/TRBV6-3 | many | TRBJ1-5 | NA | 17
CASSPGTPYGNQPQHF | TGTGCCAGCTCACCGGGGACACCTTACGGCAATCAGCCCCAGCATTTT | TRBV18 | few | TRBJ1-5 | NA | 16
CSVATSGVYEQYF | TGCAGCGTCGCGACTAGCGGGGTCTACGAGCAGTACTTC | TRBV29-1 | many | TRBJ2-7 | TRBD2 | 13
CASSTGRDGYTF | TGTGCCAGCAGCACCGGACGCGATGGCTACACCTTC | TRBV5-6 | many | TRBJ1-2 | NA | 12
CAIRHHGREGADTQYF | TGTGCCATCAGGCATCATGGGCGGGAGGGTGCAGATACGCAGTATTTT | TRBV10-3 | many | TRBJ2-3 | TRBD2 | 16
CASSEDDSGANVLTF | TGTGCCAGCAGTGAAGACGACTCTGGGGCCAACGTCCTGACTTTC | TRBV2 | NA | TRBJ2-6 | NA | 15
CASSGPGLASEQYF | TGTGCCAGCTCAGGGCCGGGACTGGCTTCCGAGCAGTACTTC | TRBV18 | NA | TRBJ2-7 | NA | 14
CASSQDRTVYNEQFF | TGCGCCAGCAGCCAAGATCGGACAGTCTACAATGAGCAGTTCTTC | TRBV4-3 | NA | TRBJ2-1 | NA | 15
CSANRVLTADTQYF | TGCAGTGCTAATCGGGTCCTCACGGCAGATACGCAGTATTTT | TRBV20-1 | many | TRBJ2-3 | NA | 14
CASSQDNRGQNQPQHF | TGTGCCAGCAGCCAAGATAACCGTGGACAAAATCAGCCCCAGCATTTT | TRBV4-2 | many | TRBJ1-5 | NA | 16
CSAPRPGRPSEQYF | TGCAGTGCTCCACGCCCCGGCAGGCCTAGCGAGCAGTACTTC | TRBV20-1 | many | TRBJ2-7 | NA | 14
CASSQTGGFEKLFF | TGCGCCAGCAGCCAGACAGGGGGTTTTGAAAAACTGTTTTTT | TRBV5-1 | many | TRBJ1-4 | TRBD1 | 14